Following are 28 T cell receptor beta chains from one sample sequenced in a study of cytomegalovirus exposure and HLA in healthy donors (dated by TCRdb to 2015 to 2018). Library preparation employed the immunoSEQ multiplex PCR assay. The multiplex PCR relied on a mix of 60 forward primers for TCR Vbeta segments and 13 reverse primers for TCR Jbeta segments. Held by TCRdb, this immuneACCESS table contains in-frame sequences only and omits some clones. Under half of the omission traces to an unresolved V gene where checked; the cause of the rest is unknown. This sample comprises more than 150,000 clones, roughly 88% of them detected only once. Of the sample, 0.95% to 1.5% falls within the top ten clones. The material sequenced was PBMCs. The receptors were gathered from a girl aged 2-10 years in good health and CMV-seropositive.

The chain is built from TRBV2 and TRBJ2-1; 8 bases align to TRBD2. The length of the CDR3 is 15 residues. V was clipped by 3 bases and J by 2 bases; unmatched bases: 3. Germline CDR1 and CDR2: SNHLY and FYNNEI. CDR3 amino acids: CASSDSGIAYNEQFF. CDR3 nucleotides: TGTGCCAGCAGTGATAGCGGGATAGCCTACAATGAGCAGTTCTTC.

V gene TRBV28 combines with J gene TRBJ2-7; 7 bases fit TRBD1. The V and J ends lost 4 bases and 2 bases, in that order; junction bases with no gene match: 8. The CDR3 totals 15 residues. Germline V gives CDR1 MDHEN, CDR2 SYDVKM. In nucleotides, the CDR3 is TGTGCCAGCAGTTGGGGACAGACGGACCCCTACGAGCAGTACTTC. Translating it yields CASSWGQTDPYEQYF.

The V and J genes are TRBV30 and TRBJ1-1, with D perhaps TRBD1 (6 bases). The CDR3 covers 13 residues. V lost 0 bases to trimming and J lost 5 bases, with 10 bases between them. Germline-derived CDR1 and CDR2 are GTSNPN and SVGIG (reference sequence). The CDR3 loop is CAWSVRGGTEAFF. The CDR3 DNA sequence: TGTGCCTGGAGTGTAAGGGGGGGGACTGAAGCTTTCTTT.

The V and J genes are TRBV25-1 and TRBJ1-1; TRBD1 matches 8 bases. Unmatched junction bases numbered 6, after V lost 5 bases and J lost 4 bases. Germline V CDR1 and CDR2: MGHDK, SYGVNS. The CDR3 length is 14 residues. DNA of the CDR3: TGTGCCAGCAGTATTCAGGGGGCTGTCACTGAAGCTTTCTTT. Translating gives CASSIQGAVTEAFF.

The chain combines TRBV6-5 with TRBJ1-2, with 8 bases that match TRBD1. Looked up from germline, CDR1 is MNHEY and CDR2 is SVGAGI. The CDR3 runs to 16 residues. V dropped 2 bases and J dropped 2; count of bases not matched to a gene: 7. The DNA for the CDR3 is TGTGCCAGCAGTTACCGTGACAGGGGAGCGAACTATGGCTACACCTTC. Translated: CASSYRDRGANYGYTF.

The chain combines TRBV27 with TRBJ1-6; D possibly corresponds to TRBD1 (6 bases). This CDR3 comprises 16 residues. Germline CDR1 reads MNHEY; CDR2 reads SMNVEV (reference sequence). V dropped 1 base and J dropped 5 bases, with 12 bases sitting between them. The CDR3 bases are TGTGCCAGCAGTTTATTAGGGGGAGGGCATAATTCACCCCTCCACTTT. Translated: CASSLLGGGHNSPLHF.

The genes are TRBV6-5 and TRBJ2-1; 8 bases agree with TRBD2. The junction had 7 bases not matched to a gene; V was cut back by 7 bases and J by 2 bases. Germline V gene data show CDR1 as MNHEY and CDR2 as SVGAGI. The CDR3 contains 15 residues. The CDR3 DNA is TGTGCCAGCATCTCCGGGGGGGGGACCTACAATGAGCAGTTCTTC. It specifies CASISGGGTYNEQFF.

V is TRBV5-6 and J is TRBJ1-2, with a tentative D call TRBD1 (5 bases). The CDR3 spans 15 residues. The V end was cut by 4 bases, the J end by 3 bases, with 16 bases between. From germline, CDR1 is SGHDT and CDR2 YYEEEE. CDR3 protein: CASSLKGLEYYGYTF. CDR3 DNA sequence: TGTGCCAGCAGCCTGAAGGGACTGGAGTACTATGGCTACACCTTC.

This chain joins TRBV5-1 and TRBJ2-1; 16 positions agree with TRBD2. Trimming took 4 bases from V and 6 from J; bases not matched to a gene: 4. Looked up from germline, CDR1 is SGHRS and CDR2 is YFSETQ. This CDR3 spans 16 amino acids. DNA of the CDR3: TGCGCCAGCAGCCGGGGACTAGCGGGAGGGCCCAATGAGCAGTTCTTC. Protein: CASSRGLAGGPNEQFF.

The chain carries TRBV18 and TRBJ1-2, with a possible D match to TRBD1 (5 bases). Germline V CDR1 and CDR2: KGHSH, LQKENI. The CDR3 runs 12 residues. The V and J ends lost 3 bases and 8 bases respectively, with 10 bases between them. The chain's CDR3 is CASSPGPGGYTF. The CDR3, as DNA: TGTGCCAGCTCACCGGGGCCTGGGGGCTACACCTTC.

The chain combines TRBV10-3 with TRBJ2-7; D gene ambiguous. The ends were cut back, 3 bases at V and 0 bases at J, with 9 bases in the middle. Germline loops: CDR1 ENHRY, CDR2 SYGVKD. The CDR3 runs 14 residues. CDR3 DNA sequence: TGTGCCATCAGTGATAACCTGAGCTCCTACGAGCAGTACTTC. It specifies CAISDNLSSYEQYF.

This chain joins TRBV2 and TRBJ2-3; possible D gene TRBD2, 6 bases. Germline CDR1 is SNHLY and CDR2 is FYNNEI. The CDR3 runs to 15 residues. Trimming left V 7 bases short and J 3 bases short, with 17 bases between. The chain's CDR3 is CASNLGGRATDTQYF. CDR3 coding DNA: TGTGCCAGCAACTTGGGAGGCAGGGCTACAGATACGCAGTATTTT.

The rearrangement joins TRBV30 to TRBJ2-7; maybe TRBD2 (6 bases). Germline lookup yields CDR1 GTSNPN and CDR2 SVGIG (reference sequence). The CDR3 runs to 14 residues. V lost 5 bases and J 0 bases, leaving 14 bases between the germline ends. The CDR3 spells CAWGPGVSSYEQYF. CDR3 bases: TGTGCCTGGGGCCCGGGAGTCAGCTCCTACGAGCAGTACTTC.

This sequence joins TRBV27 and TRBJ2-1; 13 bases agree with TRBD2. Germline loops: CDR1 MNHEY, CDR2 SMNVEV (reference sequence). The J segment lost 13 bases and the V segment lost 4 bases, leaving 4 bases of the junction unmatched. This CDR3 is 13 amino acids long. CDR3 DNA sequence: TGTGCCAGCAGTTGGGGACTAGCGGGGCTCCAGTTCTTC. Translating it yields CASSWGLAGLQFF.

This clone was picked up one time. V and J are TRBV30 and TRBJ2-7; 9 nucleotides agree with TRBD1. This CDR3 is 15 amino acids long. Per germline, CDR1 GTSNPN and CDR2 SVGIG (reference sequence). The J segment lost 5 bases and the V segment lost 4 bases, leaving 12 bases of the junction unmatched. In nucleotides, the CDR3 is TGTGCCTGGAAACAACAGGGGGCGTTTAACGACGAGCAGTACTTC. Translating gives CAWKQQGAFNDEQYF.

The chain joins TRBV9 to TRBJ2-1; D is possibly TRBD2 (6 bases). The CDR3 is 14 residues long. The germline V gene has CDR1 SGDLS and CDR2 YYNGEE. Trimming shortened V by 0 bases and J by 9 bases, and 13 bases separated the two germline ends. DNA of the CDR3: TGTGCCAGCAGCGTAGGGCGGGGAGGAGCTGAGCAGTTCTTC. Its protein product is CASSVGRGGAEQFF.

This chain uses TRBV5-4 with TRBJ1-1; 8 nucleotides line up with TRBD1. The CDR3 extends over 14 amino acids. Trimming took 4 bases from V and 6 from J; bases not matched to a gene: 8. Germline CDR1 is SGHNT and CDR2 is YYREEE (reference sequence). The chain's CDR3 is CASSHGTGRAEAFF. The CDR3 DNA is TGTGCCAGCAGCCACGGGACAGGTCGGGCTGAAGCTTTCTTT.

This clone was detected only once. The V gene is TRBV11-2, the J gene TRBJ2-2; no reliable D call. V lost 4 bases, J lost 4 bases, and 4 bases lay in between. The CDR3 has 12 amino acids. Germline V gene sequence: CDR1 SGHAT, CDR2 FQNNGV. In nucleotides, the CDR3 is TGTGCCAGCAGCTCGTCCACCGGGGAGCTGTTTTTT. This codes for CASSSSTGELFF.

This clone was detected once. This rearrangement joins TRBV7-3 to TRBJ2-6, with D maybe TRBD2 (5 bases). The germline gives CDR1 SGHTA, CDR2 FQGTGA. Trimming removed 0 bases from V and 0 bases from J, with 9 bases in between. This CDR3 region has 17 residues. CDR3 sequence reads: CASSLTAGDSGANVLTF. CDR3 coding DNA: TGTGCCAGCAGCTTAACTGCGGGTGACTCTGGGGCCAACGTCCTGACTTTC.

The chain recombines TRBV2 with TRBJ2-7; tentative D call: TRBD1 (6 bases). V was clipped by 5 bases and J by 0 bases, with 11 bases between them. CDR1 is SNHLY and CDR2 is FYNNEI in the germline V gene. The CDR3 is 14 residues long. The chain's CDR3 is CASSPGQPSYEQYF. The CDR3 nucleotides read TGTGCCAGCAGTCCTGGACAGCCCTCCTACGAGCAGTACTTC.

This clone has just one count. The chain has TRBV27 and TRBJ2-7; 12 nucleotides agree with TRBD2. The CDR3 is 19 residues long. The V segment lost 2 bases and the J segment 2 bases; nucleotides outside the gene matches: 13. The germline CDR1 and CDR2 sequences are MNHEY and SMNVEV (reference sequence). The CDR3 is CASSLNWRLAGGPPYEQYF. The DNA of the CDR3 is TGTGCCAGCAGTTTAAACTGGAGGCTAGCGGGAGGGCCTCCCTACGAGCAGTACTTC.

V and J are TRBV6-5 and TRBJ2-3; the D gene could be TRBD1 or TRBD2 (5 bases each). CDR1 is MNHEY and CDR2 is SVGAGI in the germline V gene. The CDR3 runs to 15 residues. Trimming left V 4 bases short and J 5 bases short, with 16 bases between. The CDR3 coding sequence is TGTGCCAGCAGTTCCTCAGGGAGTGGGAAAGATACGCAGTATTTT. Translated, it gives CASSSSGSGKDTQYF.

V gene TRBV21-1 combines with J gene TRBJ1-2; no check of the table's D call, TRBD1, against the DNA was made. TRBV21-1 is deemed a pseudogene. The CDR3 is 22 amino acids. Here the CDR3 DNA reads TGTGCCAGCAGCAAAACACTGCAAGCCACGGACAGCCAAAATCCAGGGGGATATGGCTACACCTTC. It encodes CASSKTLQATDSQNPGGYGYTF.

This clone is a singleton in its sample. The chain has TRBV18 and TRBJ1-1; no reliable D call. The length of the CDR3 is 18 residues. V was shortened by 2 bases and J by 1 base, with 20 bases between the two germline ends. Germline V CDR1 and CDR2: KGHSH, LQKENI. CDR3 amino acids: CASSPDYVRWGENTEAFF. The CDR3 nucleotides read TGTGCCAGCTCACCAGATTACGTAAGATGGGGAGAGAACACTGAAGCTTTCTTT.

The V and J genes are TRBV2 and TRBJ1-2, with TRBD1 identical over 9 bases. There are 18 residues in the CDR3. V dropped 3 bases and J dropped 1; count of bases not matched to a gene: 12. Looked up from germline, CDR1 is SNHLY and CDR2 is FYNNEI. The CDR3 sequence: CASSETGTGTIFNYGYTF. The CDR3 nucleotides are TGTGCCAGCAGTGAGACGGGGACAGGGACAATTTTTAACTATGGCTACACCTTC.

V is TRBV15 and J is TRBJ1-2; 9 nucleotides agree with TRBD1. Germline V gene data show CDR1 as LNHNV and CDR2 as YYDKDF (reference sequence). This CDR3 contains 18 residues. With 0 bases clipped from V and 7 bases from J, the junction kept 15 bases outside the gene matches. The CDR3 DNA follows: TGTGCCACCAGCAGAGACGAACAATTTCCCGGGACAGGGAGTGGCTACACCTTC. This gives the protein CATSRDEQFPGTGSGYTF.

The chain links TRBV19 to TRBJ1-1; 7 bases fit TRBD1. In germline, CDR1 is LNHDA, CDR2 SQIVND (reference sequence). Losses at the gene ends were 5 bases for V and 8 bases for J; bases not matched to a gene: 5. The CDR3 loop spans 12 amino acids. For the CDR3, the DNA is TGTGCCAGTAGTCCGTCGACAGGGGAAGCTTTCTTT. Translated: CASSPSTGEAFF.

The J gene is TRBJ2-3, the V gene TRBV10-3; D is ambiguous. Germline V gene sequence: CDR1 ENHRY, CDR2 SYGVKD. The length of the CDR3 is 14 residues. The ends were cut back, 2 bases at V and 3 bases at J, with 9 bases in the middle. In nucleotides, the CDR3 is TGTGCCATCAGTGAGGGAGTTGGTACAGATACGCAGTATTTT. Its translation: CAISEGVGTDTQYF.